This T cell receptor (beta chain) originates from a study of CD8 T cells in ankylosing spondylitis. Study conclusions and caveats: Within ankylosing spondylitis blood, a TCR beta motif made up of fewer than ten highly homologous variants appeared to be characteristic.

Scientists made TCR beta libraries using quantitative 5'-RACE with molecular barcodes. TCRdb reprocessed the 5' RACE reads with MiXCR, giving one entry per CDR3 protein. The sample includes 450,000 to 550,000 distinct CDR3 sequences, 5.3% of them seen just once. The CDR3 consists of 16 residues. In germline, CDR1 is SGHAT, CDR2 FQDESV (reference sequence). The ends lost 5 bases at V and 3 bases at J; junction bases unmatched: 8. As regards this clonotype: The antigen is undetermined.

The origin of this receptor is a male donor with ankylosing spondylitis. This chain connects TRBV11-1 to TRBJ2-5; 11 bases line up with TRBD2. Source material: blood, either unsorted or a sorted T cell fraction (not recorded which). CDR3 sequence (DNA): TGTGCCAGCAGCCGAAATAGCGGGAGGGCCGAAGAGACCCAGTACTTC. Its protein is CASSRNSGRAEETQYF.